The clone carrying this TCR beta chain appeared a single time. This may arise from a read error, as a much more abundant clone is one base away. Authors of the study amplified TCR beta CDR3 regions from RNA transcripts. Primed by the HTBI set, a first-round RT-PCR was run on the TCR CDR3. TCRdb called the multiplex PCR reads again in MiXCR, with one record for every CDR3 protein. Of about 590,000 distinct CDR3 sequences in the sample, around a sixth were seen once. These data come from a study of T cells in Graves' hyperthyroidism and ophthalmopathy. The diagnostic basis comprised clinical symptoms, serum thyroxine and TRAb, thyroid ultrasound and orbital computed tomography. The specimen was blood. This TCR was recovered from a woman younger than 45 with Graves' hyperthyroidism.

The CDR3 loop is CAWSEGRLAGSTF. The CDR3, as DNA: TGTGCCTGGAGTGAGGGGAGGTTGGCTGGCTCCACCTTC. The rearrangement joins TRBV30 to TRBJ1-2, with D possibly being TRBD1 (5 bases). The CDR3 loop spans 13 amino acids. In germline, CDR1 is GTSNPN, CDR2 SVGIG (reference sequence). The complete variable domain, with remaining parts taken from reference TRBV30 and TRBJ1-2, reads SQTIHQWPATLVQPVGSPLSLECTVEGTSNPNLYWYRQAAGRGLQLLFYSVGIGQISSEVPQNLSASRPQDRQFILSSKKLLLSDSGFYLCAWSEGRLAGSTFGSGTRLTVV.